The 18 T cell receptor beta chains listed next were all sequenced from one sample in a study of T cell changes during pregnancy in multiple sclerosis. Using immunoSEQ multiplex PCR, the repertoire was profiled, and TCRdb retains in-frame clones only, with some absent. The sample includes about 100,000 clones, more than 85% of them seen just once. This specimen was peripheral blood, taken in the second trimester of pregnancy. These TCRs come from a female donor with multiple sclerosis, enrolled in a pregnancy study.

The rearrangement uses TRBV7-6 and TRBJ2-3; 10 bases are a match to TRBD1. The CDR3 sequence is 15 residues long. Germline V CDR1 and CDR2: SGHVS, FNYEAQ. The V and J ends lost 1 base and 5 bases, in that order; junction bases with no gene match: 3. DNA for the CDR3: TGTGCCAGCAGCTTAGGTGGGACAGGGGAAGATACGCAGTATTTT. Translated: CASSLGGTGEDTQYF.

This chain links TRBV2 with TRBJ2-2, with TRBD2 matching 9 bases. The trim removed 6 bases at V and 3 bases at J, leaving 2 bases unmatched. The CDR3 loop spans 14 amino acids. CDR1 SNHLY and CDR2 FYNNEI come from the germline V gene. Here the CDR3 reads CASRTSGDTGELFF. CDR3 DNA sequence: TGTGCCAGCAGGACTAGCGGAGACACCGGGGAGCTGTTTTTT.

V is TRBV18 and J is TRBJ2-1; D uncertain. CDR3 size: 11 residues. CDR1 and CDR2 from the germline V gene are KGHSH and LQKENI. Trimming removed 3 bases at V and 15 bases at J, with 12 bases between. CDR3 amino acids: CASSPAEDPFF. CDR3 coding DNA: TGTGCCAGCTCACCGGCAGAAGATCCGTTCTTC.

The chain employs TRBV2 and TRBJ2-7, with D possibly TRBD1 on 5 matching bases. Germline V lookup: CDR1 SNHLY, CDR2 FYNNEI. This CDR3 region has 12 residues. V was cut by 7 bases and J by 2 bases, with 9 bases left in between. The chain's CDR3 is CASMGQTYEQYF. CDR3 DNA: TGTGCCAGCATGGGGCAGACCTACGAGCAGTACTTC.

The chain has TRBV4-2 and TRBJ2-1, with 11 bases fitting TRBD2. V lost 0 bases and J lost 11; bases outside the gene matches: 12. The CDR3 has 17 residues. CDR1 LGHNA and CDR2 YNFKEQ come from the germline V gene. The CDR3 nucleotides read TGTGCCAGCAGCCAAGACAATAGACTAGCGGGAAGACAAAAGCAGTTCTTC. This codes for CASSQDNRLAGRQKQFF.

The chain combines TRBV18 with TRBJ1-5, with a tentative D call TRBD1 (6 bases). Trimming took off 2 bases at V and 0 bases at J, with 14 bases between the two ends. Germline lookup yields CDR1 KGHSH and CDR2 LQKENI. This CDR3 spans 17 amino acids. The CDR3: CASSPMGGGLSNQPQHF. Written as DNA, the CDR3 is TGTGCCAGCTCACCAATGGGCGGGGGGCTTAGCAATCAGCCCCAGCATTTT.

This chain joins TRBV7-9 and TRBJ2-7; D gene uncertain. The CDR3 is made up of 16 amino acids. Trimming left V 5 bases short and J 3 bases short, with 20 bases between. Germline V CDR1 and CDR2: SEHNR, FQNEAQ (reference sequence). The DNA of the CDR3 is TGTGCCAGCAGCGGAATCGACGGGTCGCGGTACTACGAGCAGTACTTC. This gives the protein CASSGIDGSRYYEQYF.

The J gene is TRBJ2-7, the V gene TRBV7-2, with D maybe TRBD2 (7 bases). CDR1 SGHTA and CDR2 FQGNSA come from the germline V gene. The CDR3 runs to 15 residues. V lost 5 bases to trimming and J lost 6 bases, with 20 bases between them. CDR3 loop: CASSLRGGRGGEQYF. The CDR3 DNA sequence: TGTGCCAGCAGCCTACGTGGGGGTAGGGGGGGCGAGCAGTACTTC.

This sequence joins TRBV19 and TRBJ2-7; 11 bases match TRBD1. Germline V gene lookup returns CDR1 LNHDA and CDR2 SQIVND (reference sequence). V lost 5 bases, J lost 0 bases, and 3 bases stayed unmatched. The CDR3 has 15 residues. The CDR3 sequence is CASSPGQGASYEQYF. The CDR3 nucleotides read TGTGCCAGTAGTCCCGGACAGGGGGCCTCCTACGAGCAGTACTTC.

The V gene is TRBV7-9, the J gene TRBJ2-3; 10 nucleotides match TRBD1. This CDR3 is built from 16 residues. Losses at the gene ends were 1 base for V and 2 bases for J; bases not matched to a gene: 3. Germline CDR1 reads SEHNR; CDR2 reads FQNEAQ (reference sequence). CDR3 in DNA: TGTGCCAGCAGCTTAGAGGGGACAGGGGCCACAGATACGCAGTATTTT. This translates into CASSLEGTGATDTQYF.

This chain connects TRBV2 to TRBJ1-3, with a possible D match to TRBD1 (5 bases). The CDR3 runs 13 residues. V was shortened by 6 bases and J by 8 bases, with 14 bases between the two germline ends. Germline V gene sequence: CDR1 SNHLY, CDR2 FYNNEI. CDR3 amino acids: CASRAYRGDTIYF. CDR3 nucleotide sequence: TGTGCCAGCAGGGCCTACCGGGGGGACACCATATATTTT.

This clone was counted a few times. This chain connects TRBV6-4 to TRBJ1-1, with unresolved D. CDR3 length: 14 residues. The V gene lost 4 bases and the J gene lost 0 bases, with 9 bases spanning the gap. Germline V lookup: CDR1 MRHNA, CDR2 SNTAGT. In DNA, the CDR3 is TGTGCCAGCAGTGCGGGTGGCATGAACACTGAAGCTTTCTTT. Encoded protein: CASSAGGMNTEAFF.

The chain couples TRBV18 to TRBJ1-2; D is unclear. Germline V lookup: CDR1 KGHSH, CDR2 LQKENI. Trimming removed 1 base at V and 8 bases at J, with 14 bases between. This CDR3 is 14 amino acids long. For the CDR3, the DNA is TGTGCCAGCTCACCACTCTCGGCGGGTGGGGGCTACACCTTC. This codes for CASSPLSAGGGYTF.

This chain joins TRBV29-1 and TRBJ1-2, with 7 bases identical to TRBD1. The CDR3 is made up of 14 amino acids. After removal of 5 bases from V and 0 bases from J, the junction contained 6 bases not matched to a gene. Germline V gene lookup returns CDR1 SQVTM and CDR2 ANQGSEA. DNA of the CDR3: TGCAGCGTTTCATCCGACAGGGCTAACTATGGCTACACCTTC. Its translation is CSVSSDRANYGYTF.

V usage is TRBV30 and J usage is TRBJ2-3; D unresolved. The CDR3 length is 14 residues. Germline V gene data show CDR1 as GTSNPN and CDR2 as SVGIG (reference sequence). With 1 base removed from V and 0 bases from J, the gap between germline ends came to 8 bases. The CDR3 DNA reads TGTGCCTGGAGTGCGAGCGCCAGCACAGATACGCAGTATTTT. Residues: CAWSASASTDTQYF.

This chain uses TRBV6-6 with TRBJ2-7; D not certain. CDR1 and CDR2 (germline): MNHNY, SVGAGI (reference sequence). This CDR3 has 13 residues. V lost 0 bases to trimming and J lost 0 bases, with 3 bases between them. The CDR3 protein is CASSYSRSYEQYF. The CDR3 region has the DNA TGTGCCAGCAGTTACTCCCGCTCCTACGAGCAGTACTTC.

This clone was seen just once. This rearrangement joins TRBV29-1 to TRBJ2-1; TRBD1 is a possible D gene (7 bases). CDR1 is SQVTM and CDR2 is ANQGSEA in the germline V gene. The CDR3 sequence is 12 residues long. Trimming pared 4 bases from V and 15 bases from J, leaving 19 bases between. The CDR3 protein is CSVVPAGTERFF. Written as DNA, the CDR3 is TGCAGCGTTGTACCGGCGGGGACAGAACGGTTCTTC.

The CDR3 sequence is CASSPLSLREQFF. In nucleotides, the CDR3 is TGTGCCAGCAGTCCCTTATCCCTCAGGGAGCAGTTCTTC. This chain uses TRBV27 with TRBJ2-1, with D unclear. The CDR3 sequence is 13 residues long. The germline V gene encodes CDR1 MNHEY and CDR2 SMNVEV (reference sequence). The V end lost 5 bases, the J end lost 10 bases, and 15 bases lay between the germline ends.